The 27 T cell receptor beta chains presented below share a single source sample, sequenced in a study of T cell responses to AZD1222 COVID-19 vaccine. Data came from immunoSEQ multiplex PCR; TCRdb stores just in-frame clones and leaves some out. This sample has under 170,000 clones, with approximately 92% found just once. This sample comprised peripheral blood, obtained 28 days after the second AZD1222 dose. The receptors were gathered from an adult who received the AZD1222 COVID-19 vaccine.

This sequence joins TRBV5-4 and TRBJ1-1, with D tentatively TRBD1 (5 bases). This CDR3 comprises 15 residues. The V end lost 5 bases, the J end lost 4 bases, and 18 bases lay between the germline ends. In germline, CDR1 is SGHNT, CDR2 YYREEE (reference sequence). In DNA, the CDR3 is TGTGCCAGCAGATCATATGGGGGGTCGGTCACTGAAGCTTTCTTT. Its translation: CASRSYGGSVTEAFF.

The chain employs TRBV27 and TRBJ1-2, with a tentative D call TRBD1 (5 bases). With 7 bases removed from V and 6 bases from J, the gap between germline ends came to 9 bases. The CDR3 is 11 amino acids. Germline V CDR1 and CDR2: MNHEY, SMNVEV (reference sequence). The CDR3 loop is CASTGGDGYTF. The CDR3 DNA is TGTGCCAGCACGGGGGGGGATGGCTACACCTTC.

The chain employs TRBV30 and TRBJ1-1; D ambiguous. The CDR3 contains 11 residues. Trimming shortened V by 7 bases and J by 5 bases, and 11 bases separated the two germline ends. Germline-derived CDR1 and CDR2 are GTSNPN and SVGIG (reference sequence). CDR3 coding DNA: TGTGCCTTCGGCCGGTGGACTGAAGCTTTCTTT. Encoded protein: CAFGRWTEAFF. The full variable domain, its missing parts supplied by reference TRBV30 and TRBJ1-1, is SQTIHQWPATLVQPVGSPLSLECTVEGTSNPNLYWYRQAAGRGLQLLFYSVGIGQISSEVPQNLSASRPQDRQFILSSKKLLLSDSGFYLCAFGRWTEAFFGQGTRLTVV.

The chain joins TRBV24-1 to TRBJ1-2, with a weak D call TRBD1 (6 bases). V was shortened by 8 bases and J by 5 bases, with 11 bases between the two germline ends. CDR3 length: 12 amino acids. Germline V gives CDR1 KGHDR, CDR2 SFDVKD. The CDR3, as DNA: TGTGCCACCAAGGGGCAGGGGTATGGCTACACCTTC. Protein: CATKGQGYGYTF.

The CDR3 nucleotides read TGTGCCAGCAGTCGAGGGTCTAGCAATCAGCCCCAGCATTTT. Translation gives CASSRGSSNQPQHF. The rearrangement links TRBV25-1 to TRBJ1-5; D is undetermined. Germline V gene sequence: CDR1 MGHDK, CDR2 SYGVNS. Trimming cost V 5 bases and J 0 bases, with 8 bases left between them. CDR3 length: 14 residues.

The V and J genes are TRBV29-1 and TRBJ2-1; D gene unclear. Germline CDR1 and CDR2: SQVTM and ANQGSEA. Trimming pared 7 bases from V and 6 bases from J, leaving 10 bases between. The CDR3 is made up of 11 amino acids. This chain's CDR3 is CSAPRANEQFF. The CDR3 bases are TGCAGCGCCCCACGGGCCAATGAGCAGTTCTTC.

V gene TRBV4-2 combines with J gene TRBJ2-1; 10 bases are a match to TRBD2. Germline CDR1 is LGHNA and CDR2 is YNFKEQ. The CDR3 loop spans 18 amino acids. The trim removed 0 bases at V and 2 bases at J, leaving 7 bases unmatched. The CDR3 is CASSQDLLAGEAYNEQFF. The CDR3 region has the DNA TGTGCCAGCAGCCAAGATTTGCTAGCGGGAGAAGCCTACAATGAGCAGTTCTTC.

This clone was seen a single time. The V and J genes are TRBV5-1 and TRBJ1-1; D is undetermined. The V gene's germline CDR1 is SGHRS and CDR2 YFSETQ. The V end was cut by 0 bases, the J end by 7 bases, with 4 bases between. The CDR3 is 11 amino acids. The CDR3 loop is CASSLGVEAFF. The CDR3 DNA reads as TGCGCCAGCAGCTTGGGGGTTGAAGCTTTCTTT. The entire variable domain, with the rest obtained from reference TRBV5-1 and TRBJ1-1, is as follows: KAGVTQTPRYLIKTRGQQVTLSCSPISGHRSVSWYQQTPGQGLQFLFEYFSETQRNKGNFPGRFSGRQFSNSRSEMNVSTLELGDSALYLCASSLGVEAFFGQGTRLTVV.

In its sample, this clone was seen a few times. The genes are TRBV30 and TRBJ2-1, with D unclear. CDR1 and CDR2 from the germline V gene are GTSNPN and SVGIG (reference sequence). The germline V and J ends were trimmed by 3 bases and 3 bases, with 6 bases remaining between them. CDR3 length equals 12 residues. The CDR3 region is CAWRSDYNEQFF. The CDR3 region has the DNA TGTGCCTGGAGGTCGGACTACAATGAGCAGTTCTTC.

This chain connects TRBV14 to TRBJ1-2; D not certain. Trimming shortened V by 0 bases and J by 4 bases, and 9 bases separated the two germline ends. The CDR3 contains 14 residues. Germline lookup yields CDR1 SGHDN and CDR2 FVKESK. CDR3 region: CASSQDGNFYGYTF. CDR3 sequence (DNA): TGTGCCAGCAGCCAAGATGGGAACTTCTATGGCTACACCTTC. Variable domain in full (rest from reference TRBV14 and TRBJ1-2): EAGVTQFPSHSVIEKGQTVTLRCDPISGHDNLYWYRRVMGKEIKFLLHFVKESKQDESGMPNNRFLAERTGGTYSTLKVQPAELEDSGVYFCASSQDGNFYGYTFGSGTRLTVV.

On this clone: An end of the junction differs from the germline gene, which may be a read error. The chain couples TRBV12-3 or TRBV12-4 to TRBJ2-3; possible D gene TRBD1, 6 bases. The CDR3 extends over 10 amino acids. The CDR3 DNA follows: TGTGCCAGCAGTTTATCCCGGGACACCTTT. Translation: CASSLSRDTF.

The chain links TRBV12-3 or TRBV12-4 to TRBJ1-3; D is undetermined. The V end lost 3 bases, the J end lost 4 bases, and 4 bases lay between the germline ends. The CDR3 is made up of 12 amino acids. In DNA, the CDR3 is TGTGCCAGCAGTTTCGCCGGAAACACCATATATTTT. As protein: CASSFAGNTIYF.

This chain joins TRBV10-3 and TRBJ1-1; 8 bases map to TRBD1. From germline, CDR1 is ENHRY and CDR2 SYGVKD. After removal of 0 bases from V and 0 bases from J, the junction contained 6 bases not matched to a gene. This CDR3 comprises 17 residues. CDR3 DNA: TGTGCCATCAGTGAGTCCAAGGGACAGGTCATGAACACTGAAGCTTTCTTT. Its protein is CAISESKGQVMNTEAFF.

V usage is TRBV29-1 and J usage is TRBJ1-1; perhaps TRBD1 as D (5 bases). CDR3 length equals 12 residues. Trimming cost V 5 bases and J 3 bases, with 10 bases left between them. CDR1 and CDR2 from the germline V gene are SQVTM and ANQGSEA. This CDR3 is CSVRDWDTEAFF. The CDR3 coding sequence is TGCAGCGTTCGGGACTGGGACACTGAAGCTTTCTTT.

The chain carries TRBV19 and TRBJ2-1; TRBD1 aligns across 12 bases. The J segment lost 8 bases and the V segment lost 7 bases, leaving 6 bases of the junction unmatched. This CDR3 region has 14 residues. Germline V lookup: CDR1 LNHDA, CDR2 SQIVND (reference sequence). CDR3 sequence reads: CASKGQGAVDEQFF. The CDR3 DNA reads TGTGCCAGTAAGGGACAGGGGGCGGTCGATGAGCAGTTCTTC.

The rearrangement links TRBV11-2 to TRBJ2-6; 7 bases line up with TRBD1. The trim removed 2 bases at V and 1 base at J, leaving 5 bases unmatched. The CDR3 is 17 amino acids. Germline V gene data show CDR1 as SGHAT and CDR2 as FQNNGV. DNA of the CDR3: TGTGCCAGCAGCTTAACAGGGGTCGGGTCTGGGGCCAACGTCCTGACTTTC. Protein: CASSLTGVGSGANVLTF.

CDR3 DNA sequence: TGTGCCAGCTCACCACCGAAAGGGACCCAGTACTTC. It yields the protein CASSPPKGTQYF. The chain carries TRBV18 and TRBJ2-5; D unresolved. CDR3 length: 12 amino acids. Per germline, CDR1 KGHSH and CDR2 LQKENI. V dropped 0 bases and J dropped 7 bases, with 6 bases sitting between them.

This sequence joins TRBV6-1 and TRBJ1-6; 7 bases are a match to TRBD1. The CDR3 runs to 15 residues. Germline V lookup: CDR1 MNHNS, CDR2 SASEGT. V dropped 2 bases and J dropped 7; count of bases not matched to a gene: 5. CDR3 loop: CASSEQDRVNSPLHF. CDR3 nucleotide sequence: TGTGCCAGCAGTGAACAAGACAGGGTGAATTCACCCCTCCACTTT.

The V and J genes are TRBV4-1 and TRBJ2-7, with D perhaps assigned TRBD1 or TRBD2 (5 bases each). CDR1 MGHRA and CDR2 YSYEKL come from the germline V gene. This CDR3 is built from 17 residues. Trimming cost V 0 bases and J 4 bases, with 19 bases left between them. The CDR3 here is CASSQDRGGLGFYEQYF. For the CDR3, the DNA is TGCGCCAGCAGCCAAGATCGTGGGGGTTTAGGGTTTTACGAGCAGTACTTC.

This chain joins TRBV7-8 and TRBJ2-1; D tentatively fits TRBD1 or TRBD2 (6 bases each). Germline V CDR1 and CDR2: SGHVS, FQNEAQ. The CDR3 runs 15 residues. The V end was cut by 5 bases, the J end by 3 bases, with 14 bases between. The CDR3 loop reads CASSPREGGYNEQFF. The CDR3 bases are TGTGCCAGCAGCCCCCGAGAGGGGGGCTACAATGAGCAGTTCTTC.

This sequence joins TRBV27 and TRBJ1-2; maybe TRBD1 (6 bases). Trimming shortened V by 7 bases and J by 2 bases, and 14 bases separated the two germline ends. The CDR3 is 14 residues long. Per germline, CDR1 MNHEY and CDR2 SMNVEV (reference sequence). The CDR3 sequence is CASTSRGGNYGYTF. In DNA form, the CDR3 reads TGTGCCAGCACCTCGAGGGGGGGCAACTATGGCTACACCTTC.

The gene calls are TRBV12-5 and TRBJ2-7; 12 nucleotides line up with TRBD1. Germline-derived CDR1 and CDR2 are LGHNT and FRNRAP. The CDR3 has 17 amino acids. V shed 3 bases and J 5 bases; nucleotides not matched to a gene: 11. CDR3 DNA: TGTGCTAGTGGTTTCTCCGCCGCCGGGACAGGGGGCCACGAGCAGTACTTC. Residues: CASGFSAAGTGGHEQYF.

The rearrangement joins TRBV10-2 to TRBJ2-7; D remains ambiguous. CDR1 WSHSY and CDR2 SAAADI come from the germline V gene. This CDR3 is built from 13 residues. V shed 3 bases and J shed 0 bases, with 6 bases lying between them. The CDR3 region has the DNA TGCGCCAGCAGTGACATACCCTCCTACGAGCAGTACTTC. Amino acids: CASSDIPSYEQYF.

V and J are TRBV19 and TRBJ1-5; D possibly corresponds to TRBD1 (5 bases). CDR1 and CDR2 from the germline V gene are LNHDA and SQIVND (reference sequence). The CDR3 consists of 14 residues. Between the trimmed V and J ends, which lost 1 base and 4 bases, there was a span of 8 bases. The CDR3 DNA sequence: TGTGCCAGTAGTATAGTCGACAGTAATCAGCCCCAGCATTTT. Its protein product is CASSIVDSNQPQHF.

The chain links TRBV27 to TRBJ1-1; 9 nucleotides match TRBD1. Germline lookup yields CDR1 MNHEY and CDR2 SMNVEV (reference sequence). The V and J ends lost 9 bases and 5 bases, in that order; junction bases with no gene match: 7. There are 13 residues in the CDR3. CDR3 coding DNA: TGTGCCAGTAGACACGGGACAGGGACTGAAGCTTTCTTT. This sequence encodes CASRHGTGTEAFF.

This CDR3 is CASRGESGNGYTF. CDR3 nucleotides: TGTGCCAGCAGAGGGGAATCAGGGAACGGCTACACCTTC. The chain recombines TRBV6-5 with TRBJ1-2; D may be TRBD1 (5 bases). This CDR3 comprises 13 residues. The V gene lost 6 bases and the J gene lost 8 bases, with 16 bases spanning the gap. CDR1 MNHEY and CDR2 SVGAGI come from the germline V gene.

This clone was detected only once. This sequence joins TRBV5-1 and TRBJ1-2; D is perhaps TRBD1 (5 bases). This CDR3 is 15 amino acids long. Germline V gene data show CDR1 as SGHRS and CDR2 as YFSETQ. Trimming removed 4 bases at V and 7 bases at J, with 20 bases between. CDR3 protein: CASSGGTPPLGGYTF. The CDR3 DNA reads TGCGCCAGCAGCGGGGGGACTCCTCCCTTAGGTGGCTACACCTTC.